The rows below give T cell receptor beta chains drawn from one sample of a study of T cells in Graves' hyperthyroidism and ophthalmopathy. TCRdb redid the calling of the multiplex PCR reads with MiXCR, one entry per CDR3 protein. The sample carries hundreds of thousands of distinct CDR3 sequences, under 60% recorded once. Sequencing was done on a sample of peripheral blood or thyroid tissue (not recorded which). Source of these receptors: a woman aged 18-29 years with Graves' hyperthyroidism. The CDR3 runs from the conserved cysteine through the conserved F or W. The order of the fields is CDR3 protein, CDR3 DNA, clone size, J gene, D gene, V gene. A D gene is named only where the DNA matches it firmly. Rows may omit the clone size; those that give it use once, few, many or a size class.

CSASPGTSFYEQYF	TGCAGTGCTAGCCCCGGGACTAGCTTCTACGAGCAGTACTTC	NA	TRBJ2-7	TRBD2	TRBV20-1
CASSPPGLAGVHREQYF	TGTGCCAGCAGCCCGCCCGGACTAGCGGGAGTACATCGCGAGCAGTACTTC	few	TRBJ2-7	TRBD2	TRBV7-8
CAWSVPWDYGYTF	TGTGCCTGGAGTGTACCGTGGGACTATGGCTACACCTTC	NA	TRBJ1-2	NA	TRBV30
CASSYTDRYGAFF	TGTGCCAGCAGTTACACGGACAGGTATGGAGCTTTCTTT	NA	TRBJ1-1	TRBD1	TRBV6-5
CASIGADGRGSREQYF	TGTGCCAGCATAGGGGCAGACGGCCGAGGTAGCCGCGAGCAGTACTTC	NA	TRBJ2-7	NA	TRBV2
CSVDAEAFF	TGCAGCGTGGACGCTGAAGCTTTCTTT	NA	TRBJ1-1	NA	TRBV29-1
CASSAWGDNEKLFF	TGTGCCAGCAGTGCCTGGGGGGATAATGAAAAACTGTTTTTT	many	TRBJ1-4	NA	TRBV2
CSARNNGQGENSPLHF	TGCAGTGCTAGAAACAACGGACAGGGAGAAAATTCACCCCTCCACTTT	NA	TRBJ1-6	TRBD1	TRBV20-1
CAISERPGMREQYF	TGTGCCATCAGTGAGCGCCCAGGGATGAGGGAGCAGTACTTC	many	TRBJ2-7	NA	TRBV10-3
CSAAGTSGTYEQYF	TGCAGTGCGGCAGGGACTAGCGGTACCTACGAGCAGTACTTC	few	TRBJ2-7	TRBD2	TRBV20-1
CAISEKDGNQPQHF	TGTGCCATCAGTGAGAAGGACGGCAATCAGCCCCAGCATTTT	NA	TRBJ1-5	NA	TRBV10-3
CAISESLTGNYGYTF	TGTGCCATCAGTGAGTCATTGACAGGCAACTATGGCTACACCTTC	many	TRBJ1-2	NA	TRBV10-3
CSVPIGDGETQYF	TGCAGCGTTCCCATAGGGGATGGGGAGACCCAGTACTTC	NA	TRBJ2-5	NA	TRBV29-1
CASSQRHRTLDEEYF	TGTGCCAGCAGCCAACGACATAGGACCTTGGACGAGGAGTACTTC	once	TRBJ2-7	NA	TRBV7-8
CASSLVFGRAQETQYF	TGTGCCAGCAGCTTAGTTTTCGGGAGGGCACAAGAGACCCAGTACTTC	NA	TRBJ2-5	TRBD2	TRBV7-8
CASSLERWVYGYTF	TGTGCCAGCAGCTTAGAGCGTTGGGTTTATGGCTACACCTTC	few	TRBJ1-2	NA	TRBV7-8
CASSPPVGVGNTF	NA	NA	TRBJ1-2	NA	TRBV6-5
CSSQGQGAPEETQYF	TGCAGCAGCCAGGGACAGGGAGCACCCGAAGAGACCCAGTACTTC	many	TRBJ2-5	TRBD1	TRBV29-1
CASSQDNIPPLHF	TGTGCCAGCAGCCAAGATAATATCCCACCCCTCCACTTT	NA	TRBJ1-6	NA	TRBV5-8
CASSLGESGNSPLHF	TGTGCCAGCAGCTTAGGGGAAAGCGGAAATTCACCCCTCCACTTT	few	TRBJ1-6	NA	TRBV7-6
CASPSGKETQYF	TGTGCCAGCCCTAGCGGTAAAGAGACCCAGTACTTC	many	TRBJ2-5	TRBD2	TRBV2
CASSEVGRQGYTIYF	TGTGCCAGCAGTGAAGTGGGGCGACAGGGCTACACCATATATTTT	many	TRBJ1-3	TRBD1	TRBV25-1
CSALGQGWMEQYF	TGCAGCGCCCTGGGACAGGGGTGGATGGAGCAGTACTTC	many	TRBJ2-7	TRBD1	TRBV29-1
CASSNRDRVYEQYF	TGTGCCAGCAGCAACAGGGACAGGGTCTACGAGCAGTACTTC	NA	TRBJ2-7	TRBD1	TRBV7-2
CASSVEGGTSYEQYF	TGTGCCAGCAGCGTCGAGGGAGGGACCTCCTACGAGCAGTACTTC	NA	TRBJ2-7	TRBD2	TRBV9
CASSELKNYGYTF	TGTGCCAGTAGTGAGCTGAAAAACTATGGCTACACCTTC	few	TRBJ1-2	NA	TRBV19
CASSPDFSGANVLTF	TGTGCCAGCAGCCCCGATTTCTCTGGGGCCAACGTCCTGACTTTC	few	TRBJ2-6	NA	TRBV7-2
CASSPSQRPSYEQYF	TGTGCCAGCAGCCCATCTCAGCGTCCCTCCTACGAGCAGTACTTC	once	TRBJ2-7	NA	TRBV5-1
CASSPGGWAYGYTF	TGTGCCAGCAGCCCCGGTGGGTGGGCCTATGGCTACACCTTC	many	TRBJ1-2	NA	TRBV7-9
CASSLADYSSYEQYF	TGTGCCAGCAGCTTAGCGGACTATAGCTCCTACGAGCAGTACTTC	few	TRBJ2-7	NA	TRBV7-2
CASSLRRYSNQPQHF	TGTGCCAGCAGCTTGAGACGGTATAGCAATCAGCCCCAGCATTTT	NA	TRBJ1-5	NA	TRBV5-6
CSASDGSSGNTIYF	TGCAGTGCTAGCGACGGTAGCTCTGGAAACACCATATATTTT	few	TRBJ1-3	NA	TRBV20-1
CASSSTGSNEQYF	TGCGCCAGCAGCTCCACTGGGTCCAACGAGCAGTACTTC	NA	TRBJ2-7	NA	TRBV5-1
CASSRGNDLPQHF	TGTGCCAGCAGCCGCGGTAACGACCTGCCCCAGCATTTT	NA	TRBJ1-5	NA	TRBV11-2
CASSDPEHGDSPLHF	TGTGCCAGCAGTGATCCGGAACACGGGGATTCACCCCTCCACTTT	medium-sized	TRBJ1-6	NA	TRBV25-1
CASSRQAMVREQYF	TGTGCCAGTAGTCGACAGGCAATGGTCCGCGAGCAGTACTTC	few	TRBJ2-7	NA	TRBV19
CATSDRPGQGSGNTIYF	TGTGCCACCAGTGATCGACCGGGACAGGGATCTGGAAACACCATATATTTT	many	TRBJ1-3	TRBD1	TRBV24-1
CASSPGGGSYEQYF	TGTGCTAGCAGCCCAGGGGGAGGCTCCTACGAGCAGTACTTC	many	TRBJ2-7	NA	TRBV7-7
CASSSGLAGLPETQYF	TGTGCCAGCAGCTCGGGACTAGCGGGACTCCCAGAGACCCAGTACTTC	NA	TRBJ2-5	TRBD2	TRBV7-3
CASSTQQGLLYGYTF	TGTGCCAGCAGTACCCAACAGGGGTTACTTTATGGCTACACCTTC	NA	TRBJ1-2	TRBD1	TRBV24-1
CASSNQGPNQPRHF	TGTGCCAGCAGCAACCAGGGCCCCAATCAGCCCCGGCATTTT	NA	TRBJ1-5	NA	TRBV2
CASSLALGTGFNGYTF	TGTGCCAGCAGCTTGGCTTTAGGGACAGGGTTCAATGGCTACACCTTC	NA	TRBJ1-2	TRBD1	TRBV7-3
CASSSGTSGPCDEQYF	TGCGCCAGCAGCTCTGGGACTAGCGGGCCCTGTGATGAGCAGTACTTC	NA	TRBJ2-7	TRBD2	TRBV5-1
CASSLTGSGNTEAFF	TGCGCCAGCAGCCTAACAGGGAGCGGGAACACTGAAGCTTTCTTT	NA	TRBJ1-1	NA	TRBV4-1
CASSLRTYNYGYTF	TGTGCCAGCAGCCTCCGGACATATAACTATGGCTACACCTTC	NA	TRBJ1-2	NA	TRBV9
CASSARDRQITEAFF	TGTGCCAGCAGTGCTAGAGATCGACAAATCACTGAAGCTTTCTTT	NA	TRBJ1-1	NA	TRBV25-1